These 16 T cell receptor beta chains share one sample of origin, sequenced in a study of cytomegalovirus exposure and HLA in healthy donors. 13 Jbeta primers and 60 Vbeta primers were used for the PCR. Produced via immunoSEQ multiplex PCR; TCRdb's table is partial and in-frame only. In the table there are 120,000 to 150,000 clones, over 75% of which are singletons. Sequenced material: PBMCs. These receptor sequences come from a woman aged 40 to 55 in good health and CMV-seronegative.

Concerning this clone: Compared with germline, one end of the junction differs, possibly owing to a read error. The V call is TRBV7-9, the J call TRBJ2-7, with D unresolved. CDR1 and CDR2 (germline): SEHNR, FQNEAQ (reference sequence). The length of the CDR3 is 16 residues. CDR3 residues: CSSRPEAGFISYEQYF. The CDR3 region has the DNA TGTTCCAGCAGACCCGAGGCCGGGTTTATATCCTACGAGCAGTACTTC.

The chain links TRBV5-1 to TRBJ2-7; D possibly corresponds to TRBD1 (6 bases). The germline gives CDR1 SGHRS, CDR2 YFSETQ. This CDR3 comprises 16 residues. V shed 4 bases and J shed 0 bases, with 17 bases lying between them. The CDR3 loop is CASSPATGTNSYEQYF. In DNA form, the CDR3 reads TGCGCCAGCAGCCCAGCCACCGGGACAAACTCCTACGAGCAGTACTTC.

The genes are TRBV30 and TRBJ1-2; 9 nucleotides line up with TRBD1. Germline-derived CDR1 and CDR2 are GTSNPN and SVGIG (reference sequence). CDR3 length: 11 amino acids. CDR3 nucleotide sequence: TGTGCTAGGGACAGGGAGTCGGGCTACACCTTC. Encoded protein: CARDRESGYTF.

The chain recombines TRBV27 with TRBJ2-7, with 10 bases that match TRBD2. The CDR3 is made up of 15 amino acids. Germline V gives CDR1 MNHEY, CDR2 SMNVEV (reference sequence). V shed 5 bases, J shed 4 bases, and the junction held 8 bases outside the gene matches. Written as DNA, the CDR3 is TGTGCCAGCAGTCCCCTAGCGGGAGATTCTTACGAGCAGTACTTC. Translated: CASSPLAGDSYEQYF.

This chain connects TRBV28 to TRBJ1-3, with a weak D call TRBD1 (6 bases). This CDR3 has 17 residues. From germline, CDR1 is MDHEN and CDR2 SYDVKM. Deletions cut 7 bases from V and 0 bases from J, with 19 bases between. The CDR3 here is CASISGTLLYSGNTIYF. In nucleotides, the CDR3 is TGTGCCAGCATAAGTGGGACACTCCTGTACTCTGGAAACACCATATATTTT.

V is TRBV28 and J is TRBJ1-1; the match to TRBD1 covers 8 bases. In germline, CDR1 is MDHEN, CDR2 SYDVKM. CDR3 length: 13 amino acids. The CDR3 protein is CETRGQVRTEAFF. The CDR3 nucleotides read TGTGAAACCAGGGGACAGGTCCGTACTGAAGCTTTCTTT.

This chain links TRBV27 with TRBJ1-1; D remains ambiguous. Germline CDR1 and CDR2: MNHEY and SMNVEV (reference sequence). The CDR3 contains 12 residues. Trimming took 5 bases from V and 0 from J, leaving 4 bases between them. CDR3: CASSRVNTEAFF. CDR3 nucleotide sequence: TGTGCCAGCAGTCGAGTGAACACTGAAGCTTTCTTT.

CDR3 amino acids: CASSSGVGELFF. The CDR3 DNA sequence: TGTGCCAGCAGCTCAGGGGTCGGGGAGCTGTTTTTT. The V and J genes are TRBV5-6 and TRBJ2-2; tentatively, D is TRBD1 (6 bases). CDR3 length equals 12 residues. CDR1 is SGHDT, CDR2 YYEEEE, per germline. V was trimmed by 3 bases and J by 7 bases, leaving 7 bases between them.

The CDR3: CASSLRQGTGELFF. CDR3 DNA: TGTGCCAGCAGCTTGAGACAGGGAACCGGGGAGCTGTTTTTT. The chain combines TRBV7-9 with TRBJ2-2; 7 bases agree with TRBD1. Germline trimming cut 3 bases from V and 5 bases from J; bases unmatched to any gene: 3. The CDR3 totals 14 residues. CDR1 is SEHNR and CDR2 is FQNEAQ in the germline V gene (reference sequence). The complete variable domain, with remaining parts taken from reference TRBV7-9 and TRBJ2-2, reads DTGVSQNPRHKITKRGQNVTFRCDPISEHNRLYWYRQTLGQGPEFLTYFQNEAQLEKSRLLSDRFSAERPKGSFSTLEIQRTEQGDSAMYLCASSLRQGTGELFFGEGSRLTVL.

J is TRBJ2-5 and V is TRBV6-5, with D tentatively TRBD2 (6 bases). Trimming left V 7 bases short and J 7 bases short, with 19 bases between. There are 14 residues in the CDR3. CDR1 is MNHEY, CDR2 SVGAGI, per germline. The CDR3 loop reads CASISSGFVGTQYF. The CDR3 DNA follows: TGTGCCAGCATTTCGAGCGGGTTTGTGGGGACCCAGTACTTC.

The V gene is TRBV10-3, the J gene TRBJ2-1, with 8 bases identical to TRBD2. This CDR3 region has 14 residues. Germline-derived CDR1 and CDR2 are ENHRY and SYGVKD. V trimming: 7 bases; J trimming: 4 bases; junction bases outside the gene matches: 6. CDR3 residues: CAIKTGGGYNEQFF. The CDR3 DNA sequence: TGTGCCATCAAGACGGGAGGGGGATACAATGAGCAGTTCTTC.

V is TRBV28 and J is TRBJ1-1; TRBD1 matches 8 bases. CDR3 length: 15 amino acids. CDR1 is MDHEN, CDR2 SYDVKM, per germline. Trimming took 5 bases from V and 5 from J; bases not matched to a gene: 10. The CDR3 spells CASSLRTGRWTEAFF. Written as DNA, the CDR3 is TGTGCCAGCAGTCTCCGGACAGGGAGGTGGACTGAAGCTTTCTTT.

V is TRBV6-5 and J is TRBJ2-6; 13 bases fit TRBD2. CDR1 and CDR2 from the germline V gene are MNHEY and SVGAGI. V lost 8 bases, J lost 5 bases, and 3 bases stayed unmatched. The CDR3 loop spans 15 amino acids. CDR3 residues: CASEGLAGRANVLTF. The CDR3 DNA sequence: TGTGCCAGCGAGGGACTAGCGGGAAGGGCCAACGTCCTGACTTTC.

The chain carries TRBV28 and TRBJ2-1; D may be TRBD1 (5 bases). V dropped 7 bases and J dropped 6 bases, with 16 bases sitting between them. CDR1 is MDHEN, CDR2 SYDVKM, per germline. The CDR3 spans 14 residues. CDR3 amino acids: CASTAPHRSNEQFF. The CDR3 DNA sequence: TGTGCCAGCACCGCCCCACACAGGTCCAATGAGCAGTTCTTC.

The chain links TRBV28 to TRBJ2-1, with TRBD1 as a possible D gene (6 bases). V lost 5 bases to trimming and J lost 4 bases, with 18 bases between them. The CDR3 has 16 amino acids. Germline V lookup: CDR1 MDHEN, CDR2 SYDVKM. Here the CDR3 DNA reads TGTGCCAGCAGTACCAGGGGCGACCGGTCGTACAATGAGCAGTTCTTC. Amino acids: CASSTRGDRSYNEQFF. The full variable domain, completed using reference TRBV28 and TRBJ2-1, is DVKVTQSSRYLVKRTGEKVFLECVQDMDHENMFWYRQDPGLGLRLIYFSYDVKMKEKGDIPEGYSVSREKKERFSLILESASTNQTSMYLCASSTRGDRSYNEQFFGPGTRLTVL.

The chain links TRBV4-3 to TRBJ1-5; 9 bases map to TRBD1. The CDR3 loop spans 15 amino acids. Germline lookup yields CDR1 LGHNA and CDR2 YSLEER. The V and J ends lost 2 bases and 2 bases, in that order; junction bases with no gene match: 1. The DNA of the CDR3 is TGCGCCAGCAGCCAATGGACAGGGGGCAATCAGCCCCAGCATTTT. Protein sequence: CASSQWTGGNQPQHF.